Following are 2 T cell receptor beta chains from one sample sequenced in a study of patients and donors after allogeneic stem cell transplantation (dated by TCRdb to about 2020). The library relied on RT-PCR. The listed sequencing device is NextSeq 550. TCRdb's own reprocessing of the public reads used fastp at Q25 and MiXCR and kept productive beta chains. Each entry merges the rows of one CDR3 protein and shows their most common DNA and genes. For this sample there are about a million distinct CDR3 sequences; over 15% appear just once. The ten largest clones add up to 6% of the sample. The sample was blood, either unsorted or a sorted T cell fraction (not recorded which). All receptors derive from a human donor who was either an allogeneic HSCT recipient or a stem cell or donor lymphocyte infusion donor (not recorded which). It is not recorded whose cells these are; they may come from a transplant donor.

This clonotype was seen at least ten times. The chain recombines TRBV27 with TRBJ2-7; 8 bases agree with TRBD1. Losses at the gene ends were 5 bases for V and 6 bases for J; bases not matched to a gene: 3. The germline CDR1 and CDR2 sequences are MNHEY and SMNVEV (reference sequence). The CDR3 loop spans 12 amino acids. CDR3 sequence: CASSDRGFEQYF. DNA for the CDR3: TGTGCCAGCAGTGACAGGGGCTTCGAGCAGTACTTC.

The chain links TRBV3-1 to TRBJ2-7; TRBD1 might be the D (6 bases). From germline, CDR1 is LGHDT and CDR2 YNNKEL (reference sequence). Trimming shortened V by 4 bases and J by 6 bases, and 13 bases separated the two germline ends. The CDR3 covers 13 residues. This CDR3 reads CASSRTARGEQYF. The CDR3 DNA is TGTGCCAGCAGCCGGACAGCACGAGGCGAGCAGTACTTC.